Each of the 18 T cell receptor beta chains below was sequenced from the same sample in a study of T cell changes during pregnancy in multiple sclerosis. The assay was immunoSEQ multiplex PCR, and TCRdb's table has in-frame clones only and misses some. The profile shows tens of thousands of clones, approximately 90% of them singletons. The sequencing here drew on CD8+ T cells from peripheral blood mononuclear cells, taken after pregnancy. The receptors here all came from a female donor with multiple sclerosis, enrolled in a pregnancy study.

This clone was seen only once. The chain is built from TRBV27 and TRBJ2-7, with 14 bases that match TRBD2. Germline V gives CDR1 MNHEY, CDR2 SMNVEV (reference sequence). This CDR3 has 15 residues. Germline trimming cut 5 bases from V and 6 bases from J; bases unmatched to any gene: 6. The CDR3 is CASSPGTSGSREQYF. CDR3 coding DNA: TGTGCCAGCAGTCCCGGGACTAGCGGGAGTCGCGAGCAGTACTTC.

This clone was picked up a small number of times. The V and J genes are TRBV7-9 and TRBJ1-1; D perhaps matches TRBD1 (6 bases). The CDR3 length is 13 residues. V was cut by 4 bases and J by 11 bases, with 17 bases left in between. Germline loops: CDR1 SEHNR, CDR2 FQNEAQ (reference sequence). CDR3 nucleotides: TGTGCCAGCAGCTCCGACAGGTATTCATCGGCTTTCTTT. Protein product: CASSSDRYSSAFF.

This sequence joins TRBV13 and TRBJ2-1, with a weak D call TRBD2 (5 bases). This CDR3 region has 14 residues. The V end lost 1 base, the J end lost 10 bases, and 14 bases lay between the germline ends. CDR1 is PRHDT, CDR2 FYEKMQ, per germline (reference sequence). CDR3 sequence: CASSLADSLREQFF. CDR3 in DNA: TGTGCCAGCAGCTTAGCGGACTCCCTAAGGGAGCAGTTCTTC.

A single count supports this clone. The chain is built from TRBV13 and TRBJ1-3, with D unclear. Germline CDR1 PRHDT, CDR2 FYEKMQ (reference sequence). V lost 4 bases to trimming and J lost 4 bases, with 11 bases between them. The CDR3 is made up of 14 amino acids. Here the CDR3 DNA reads TGTGCCAGCAGCTCGACGGACTCGGGAAACACCATATATTTT. This sequence encodes CASSSTDSGNTIYF.

V usage is TRBV5-1 and J usage is TRBJ2-3; TRBD1 matches 7 bases. V was clipped by 4 bases and J by 4 bases; unmatched bases: 6. This CDR3 contains 14 residues. Germline assignment: CDR1 SGHRS and CDR2 YFSETQ. The CDR3 spells CASSQTGSPDTQYF. CDR3 DNA: TGCGCCAGCAGCCAGACAGGGTCCCCAGATACGCAGTATTTT.

This chain connects TRBV5-6 to TRBJ2-3; 11 nucleotides line up with TRBD2. Per germline, CDR1 SGHDT and CDR2 YYEEEE. This CDR3 is 17 amino acids long. J was trimmed by 1 base and V by 3 bases; bases with no gene match: 7. The chain's CDR3 is CASSSLAGEAGTDTQYF. CDR3 nucleotide sequence: TGTGCCAGCAGCTCACTAGCGGGAGAGGCAGGCACAGATACGCAGTATTTT. Full variable domain (rest looked up from reference TRBV5-6 and TRBJ2-3): DAGVTQSPTHLIKTRGQQVTLRCSPKSGHDTVSWYQQALGQGPQFIFQYYEEEERQRGNFPDRFSGHQFPNYSSELNVNALLLGDSALYLCASSSLAGEAGTDTQYFGPGTRLTVL.

This clone is a singleton in its sample. The rearrangement uses TRBV6-5 and TRBJ2-1; TRBD1 might be the D (5 bases). Germline CDR1 is MNHEY and CDR2 is SVGAGI. Trimming took off 0 bases at V and 14 bases at J, with 17 bases between the two ends. The CDR3 extends over 14 amino acids. CDR3 DNA: TGTGCCAGCAGTTACTCGATAGGGGCTGGGGAAAAGTTCTTC. Translation gives CASSYSIGAGEKFF.

In this sample, this clone turned up a few times. The chain joins TRBV9 to TRBJ1-1; tentatively, D is TRBD1 (6 bases). Trimming left V 3 bases short and J 3 bases short, with 12 bases between. The CDR3 totals 14 residues. Germline values: CDR1 SGDLS, CDR2 YYNGEE. The DNA for the CDR3 is TGTGCCAGCAGCGAGGGAAGGGGGTACACTGAAGCTTTCTTT. Its protein is CASSEGRGYTEAFF.

The gene calls are TRBV19 and TRBJ2-1; TRBD2 might be the D (6 bases). Germline V gene sequence: CDR1 LNHDA, CDR2 SQIVND (reference sequence). CDR3 size: 12 residues. Trimming removed 8 bases at V and 6 bases at J, with 11 bases between. The CDR3 DNA reads as TGTGCCAGTTGGGACTTCCTCAATGAGCAGTTCTTC. This translates into CASWDFLNEQFF.

The chain links TRBV7-9 to TRBJ2-7, with TRBD1 as a possible D gene (6 bases). This CDR3 is 16 amino acids long. CDR1 is SEHNR and CDR2 is FQNEAQ in the germline V gene (reference sequence). V dropped 2 bases and J dropped 0 bases, with 14 bases sitting between them. The DNA for the CDR3 is TGTGCCAGCAGCTTAACCGCCACAGGGAGCTCCTACGAGCAGTACTTC. Translated, it gives CASSLTATGSSYEQYF.

The chain carries TRBV30 and TRBJ1-2, with a weak D call TRBD1 (5 bases). Germline CDR1 reads GTSNPN; CDR2 reads SVGIG (reference sequence). The CDR3 has 14 amino acids. The V end was cut by 0 bases, the J end by 7 bases, with 15 bases between. The CDR3 loop reads CAWSVGRGGRGYTF. Written as DNA, the CDR3 is TGTGCCTGGAGTGTCGGTAGGGGAGGCCGTGGCTACACCTTC. Looking up the rest from reference TRBV30 and TRBJ1-2 gives the full variable domain: SQTIHQWPATLVQPVGSPLSLECTVEGTSNPNLYWYRQAAGRGLQLLFYSVGIGQISSEVPQNLSASRPQDRQFILSSKKLLLSDSGFYLCAWSVGRGGRGYTFGSGTRLTVV.

The chain has TRBV7-9 and TRBJ2-2, with a weak D call TRBD1 (6 bases). This CDR3 is 17 amino acids long. The germline gives CDR1 SEHNR, CDR2 FQNEAQ (reference sequence). Trimming left V 3 bases short and J 0 bases short, with 14 bases between. CDR3 in DNA: TGTGCCAGCAGCTTTCCCTTGGACAGACCGAACACCGGGGAGCTGTTTTTT. It translates to CASSFPLDRPNTGELFF.

This sequence joins TRBV19 and TRBJ1-5; the match to TRBD1 covers 9 bases. V was pared by 5 bases and J by 6 bases, with 8 bases of the junction left unmatched. The CDR3 is 15 residues long. CDR1 LNHDA and CDR2 SQIVND come from the germline V gene (reference sequence). The CDR3 DNA is TGTGCCAGTAGTCACCGGGACAGGGCTAGTCAGCCCCAGCATTTT. Protein product: CASSHRDRASQPQHF.

CDR3 sequence (DNA): TGTGCCAGCAGCTGGAAACTAGCGGGAGTCCCCTACGAGCAGTACTTC. It is translated as CASSWKLAGVPYEQYF. V and J are TRBV5-6 and TRBJ2-7, with TRBD2 matching over 11 bases. This CDR3 contains 16 residues. J was trimmed by 2 bases and V by 3 bases; bases with no gene match: 7. The germline gives CDR1 SGHDT, CDR2 YYEEEE. The full variable domain, rest sourced from reference TRBV5-6 and TRBJ2-7, is DAGVTQSPTHLIKTRGQQVTLRCSPKSGHDTVSWYQQALGQGPQFIFQYYEEEERQRGNFPDRFSGHQFPNYSSELNVNALLLGDSALYLCASSWKLAGVPYEQYFGPGTRLTVT.

This clone occurred once. The chain couples TRBV11-3 to TRBJ2-1; D unresolved. This CDR3 contains 17 residues. Trimming shortened V by 0 bases and J by 4 bases, and 16 bases separated the two germline ends. CDR1 is SGHNT, CDR2 YENEEA, per germline. CDR3 amino acids: CASSLDSARQAYNEQFF. CDR3 nucleotide sequence: TGTGCCAGCAGCTTAGATTCCGCGCGTCAGGCGTACAATGAGCAGTTCTTC.

The rearrangement links TRBV27 to TRBJ1-2, with D perhaps TRBD1 (5 bases). The germline V gene encodes CDR1 MNHEY and CDR2 SMNVEV (reference sequence). Trimming removed 4 bases at V and 4 bases at J, with 19 bases between. The CDR3 spans 16 residues. The CDR3 DNA follows: TGTGCCAGCAGTTACACTCCGGGACCGGGGGGCTATGGCTACACCTTC. Its protein product is CASSYTPGPGGYGYTF.

The chain couples TRBV5-6 to TRBJ1-1; D gene uncertain. V lost 1 base and J 4 bases, leaving 17 bases between the germline ends. Germline lookup yields CDR1 SGHDT and CDR2 YYEEEE. This CDR3 has 16 amino acids. The CDR3 bases are TGTGCCAGCAGCTTGCCTTTGGGGAGGGCGGCCACTGAAGCTTTCTTT. Its protein is CASSLPLGRAATEAFF.

The chain employs TRBV29-1 and TRBJ2-7; D might be TRBD1 (5 bases). Trimming removed 5 bases at V and 2 bases at J, with 13 bases between. The germline gives CDR1 SQVTM, CDR2 ANQGSEA. The CDR3 runs 13 residues. The CDR3 here is CSVLTDLTYEQYF. For the CDR3, the DNA is TGCAGCGTTCTGACAGATCTTACCTACGAGCAGTACTTC.